A selection of T cell receptor beta chains follows, all from one sample in a study of T cells expressing NK-cell markers. With the 5' RACE reads reprocessed, TCRdb shows one record per CDR3 protein and no DNA. The clone table shows roughly 180,000 distinct CDR3 sequences, with the ten largest holding 18%. The sequencing input was blood T cells: a sorted CD56 or NKG2C T cell subset, CD4+ or CD8+ T cells, or bulk PBMC T cells (not recorded which). These receptors came from a woman between 18 and 75 years old in good health. Both conserved end residues are part of each CDR3.

V gene: TRBV10-3; CDR3 length: 13; J gene: TRBJ1-3; CDR3 protein: CATHDTAGNTIYF
V gene: TRBV7-2; CDR3 length: 15; J gene: TRBJ2-5; CDR3 protein: CASTYASGGGETQYF
V gene: TRBV6-6; CDR3 length: 13; J gene: TRBJ1-4; CDR3 protein: CASSPGTVEKLFF
V gene: TRBV5-1; CDR3 length: 16; J gene: TRBJ2-2; CDR3 protein: CASSYFRATDTGELFF
V gene: TRBV12-3/TRBV12-4; CDR3 length: 14; J gene: TRBJ1-1; CDR3 protein: CASSEQGLNTEAFF
V gene: TRBV14; CDR3 length: 15; J gene: TRBJ2-7; CDR3 protein: CASSQAGTTLYEQYF
V gene: TRBV3-1; CDR3 length: 16; J gene: TRBJ2-2; CDR3 protein: CASSPRLVMNTGELFF
V gene: TRBV5-1; CDR3 length: 17; J gene: TRBJ1-2; CDR3 protein: CASSPWDRGSSNYGYTF
V gene: TRBV6-1; CDR3 length: 13; J gene: TRBJ1-2; CDR3 protein: CASSDSRNYGYTF
V gene: TRBV25-1; CDR3 length: 17; J gene: TRBJ2-1; CDR3 protein: CASSEWYGTPGYNEQFF
V gene: TRBV9; CDR3 length: 15; J gene: TRBJ2-1; CDR3 protein: CASSVATGGYNEQFF
V gene: TRBV4-1; CDR3 length: 17; J gene: TRBJ2-5; CDR3 protein: CASSRRIRGDQEETQYF
V gene: TRBV29-1; CDR3 length: 12; J gene: TRBJ2-3; CDR3 protein: CSVAEGADTQYF
V gene: TRBV19; CDR3 length: 15; J gene: TRBJ2-1; CDR3 protein: CASSIQGARYNEQFF
V gene: TRBV5-1; CDR3 length: 16; J gene: TRBJ2-5; CDR3 protein: CASSLYADYRQETQYF
V gene: TRBV20-1; CDR3 length: 12; J gene: TRBJ2-1; CDR3 protein: CSARVAYNEQFF
V gene: TRBV18; CDR3 length: 16; J gene: TRBJ1-1; CDR3 protein: CASSIGQGAFDTEAFF
V gene: TRBV11-1; CDR3 length: 18; J gene: TRBJ2-1; CDR3 protein: CASSFFGLAGGIYNEQFF
V gene: TRBV20-1; CDR3 length: 14; J gene: TRBJ2-1; CDR3 protein: CSASSLRDSNEQFF
V gene: TRBV9; CDR3 length: 15; J gene: TRBJ2-7; CDR3 protein: CASSTRGGAYYEQYF
V gene: TRBV3-1; CDR3 length: 16; J gene: TRBJ1-2; CDR3 protein: CASSHGGTTRNYGYTF
V gene: TRBV12-3/TRBV12-4; CDR3 length: 15; J gene: TRBJ2-1; CDR3 protein: CASSLGQSSANEQFF
V gene: TRBV14; CDR3 length: 13; J gene: TRBJ2-3; CDR3 protein: CASSRERIDTQYF
V gene: TRBV5-1; CDR3 length: 15; J gene: TRBJ1-6; CDR3 protein: CASSSKQGKSSPLHF
V gene: TRBV5-5; CDR3 length: 14; J gene: TRBJ1-5; CDR3 protein: CASSYRRDNQPQHF
V gene: TRBV4-2; CDR3 length: 16; J gene: TRBJ2-1; CDR3 protein: CASSQEGLAGDNEQFF
V gene: TRBV15; CDR3 length: 17; J gene: TRBJ2-1; CDR3 protein: CATSRESGGAWYNEQFF
V gene: TRBV12-3/TRBV12-4; CDR3 length: 13; J gene: TRBJ2-2; CDR3 protein: CASSLREAGELFF
V gene: TRBV20-1; CDR3 length: 15; J gene: TRBJ2-1; CDR3 protein: CSALGLYSTYNEQFF
V gene: TRBV29-1; CDR3 length: 13; J gene: TRBJ2-1; CDR3 protein: CSVAGSSFGEQFF
V gene: TRBV4-2; CDR3 length: 17; J gene: TRBJ1-6; CDR3 protein: CASSQESWQGEDSPLHF
V gene: TRBV19; CDR3 length: 16; J gene: TRBJ2-7; CDR3 protein: CASSPRGQGNPYEQYF
V gene: TRBV5-1; CDR3 length: 16; J gene: TRBJ2-5; CDR3 protein: CASSKGLAGVEETQYF
V gene: TRBV18; CDR3 length: 14; J gene: TRBJ2-7; CDR3 protein: CASSRTSGGYEQYF
V gene: TRBV2; CDR3 length: 14; J gene: TRBJ2-5; CDR3 protein: CASRRLGLQETQYF
V gene: TRBV6-2/TRBV6-3; CDR3 length: 13; J gene: TRBJ2-1; CDR3 protein: CASTGAEHNEQFF
V gene: TRBV27; CDR3 length: 16; J gene: TRBJ1-1; CDR3 protein: CASSFSLAAGNTEAFF
V gene: TRBV20-1; CDR3 length: 13; J gene: TRBJ1-1; CDR3 protein: CSASRTPGTEAFF
V gene: TRBV20-1; CDR3 length: 13; J gene: TRBJ1-1; CDR3 protein: CSAGTSQNTEAFF
V gene: TRBV15; CDR3 length: 16; J gene: TRBJ2-3; CDR3 protein: CATSRDPGSSTDTQYF
V gene: TRBV2; CDR3 length: 12; J gene: TRBJ2-1; CDR3 protein: CASSLQGFEQFF